A single T cell receptor (beta chain) is shown here with its context. This clone was picked up many times. Its specific antigen is unknown. No qualities accompany the bases; no much larger clone lies one base away. Using the deep immunoSEQ assay, multiplex PCR amplified TCR CDR3 regions from genomic DNA. Extracted genomic DNA from each cell subset was distributed evenly across all wells of several immunoSEQ 96-well plates, and each plate was treated as a replicate. For sorted subsets, roughly 200 ng of genomic DNA, equivalent to around 29,000 T cell genomes, went into each replicate PCR. Purified libraries were measured with a Qubit 3.0 fluorometer, size-checked on a Bioanalyzer 2100, and measured again with the KAPA Library Quantification kit. Every immunoSEQ 96-well plate was sequenced on a dedicated single-read 150-cycle Illumina NextSeq 550 flow cell. The study's own analysis went as follows. Because the immunoSEQ output held only junctional sequences and lacked quality scores, the filtering could not match the filtering applied to full-length reads. To assign V/J genes and CDR3, sequences were annotated using PyIR, a Python wrapper for IgBLAST v1.9, with IMGT germline references. Any read was removed if the V/J assignment was weak (E-value above 1e-6), the CDR3 was missing, or the read contained stop codons, out-of-frame junctions, or ambiguous translated residues. V3J clonotypes were defined as sequences sharing an identical inferred V gene, J gene, and CDR3 amino acid sequence. The percentage overlap between two repertoires was calculated by dividing the number of shared unique clonotypes by the size of the smaller repertoire. Richness of each repertoire was evaluated using RTK rarefaction, the Chao1 estimator, and Recon v2.1 estimates of unobserved clonotypes. OLGA was used to compute generation probabilities for all TCRbeta clonotypes that the gDNA method yielded from a few donors. TCRdb took this table from immuneACCESS and kept in-frame rearrangements with V and J called. Such tables lack part of the clones; where checked against another copy, unresolved V genes explain under half of the gap, and the rest is unexplained. V and J calls plus clone size are reproduced from that table; the DNA served to infer D and trimming. The sample table holds over 850,000 clones, of which around 78% were seen once. Roughly 0.56% of the sample is in the top ten clones.

This entry belongs to a study of shared clonotypes between healthy human individuals (dated by TCRdb to between 2020 and 2021). Regarding the research as a whole: The cohort comprised a couple of women and a few men aged 18 to 49 years. Per donor, leukapheresis produced somewhere between about 0.85 and 10 billion PBMCs. To estimate repertoire size and how much clonotypes are shared between individuals, the study performed deep sequencing of blood TCR repertoires from roughly five healthy adults. To increase sequencing depth and limit assay-specific biases, TCR repertoire library preparation and sequencing were carried out by different laboratories using diverse techniques. Per donor, three plates each were used for CD4 naive and CD4 memory, two for CD8 naive, and one for CD8 memory.

Study-wide conclusions, independent of this receptor: Compared with non-shared clonotypes, the clonotypes found in all four sorted-subset donors had higher generation probabilities. Pairwise subsampling led to the expectation that sequencing depth would affect the degree of clonotype sharing among donors. Sharing across a few donors was observed for around 5% of naive CD4, less than 4% of naive CD8, about 2.5% of memory CD4, and about 0.39% of memory CD8 clonotypes. Sampling was restricted to blood, and TCR repertoires in tissue are likely to differ from TCR repertoires in blood. Because the study included a small number of donors, the genetic and exposure-history diversity represented was limited. Naive subsets generally had larger estimated clonotype richness than memory subsets. Even with the large sequencing depth, rarefaction of the sorted-subset datasets indicated that sequencing was incomplete.

Healthy HIV-negative adults with no recently reported acute infections or vaccinations were included as donors. Only Caucasian adults living in Nashville, Tennessee, USA were represented among the donors. CD4+ T cells were enriched by magnetic negative selection, after which naive cells were positively selected on CD45RA and the negative fraction was taken as the memory subset. Blood was collected by leukapheresis, and PBMCs were isolated by Ficoll-Histopaque density gradient centrifugation and then cryopreserved in liquid nitrogen vapor phase. Purity and quantity of every magnetically sorted T cell population were checked by analytical flow cytometry. Genomic DNA was isolated from each sorted fraction and quantified by UV absorbance on a Nanodrop 2000c. From a lookup of the germline V gene, CDR1 and CDR2 are SQVTM and ANQGSEA. The CDR3, from cysteine to phenylalanine, totals 13 residues. Just CDR3 DNA is preserved here, 39 bases in frame from base 1. V loses 4 bases, J loses 3 bases, and the germline ends lie 11 bases apart.

The V and J genes are TRBV29-1 and TRBJ2-3; TRBD2 is perhaps the D gene, given 6 matching bases. What was sequenced was memory CD4+ T cells from PBMCs. According to the study, the label for this sample's cell subset or site signals: CD45RA-negative fraction. This clonotype was sampled from a man younger than 35 in good health. Some clones in this sample may be carry-over from other donors' samples. For the CDR3, the sequence is CSVGREQTDTQYF. The DNA sequence is TGCAGCGTTGGGCGGGAACAGACAGATACGCAGTATTTT.